This T cell receptor (beta chain) is from a study of T cell responses to AZD1222 COVID-19 vaccine. Study findings and constraints: Reportedly, close to half of spike-specific TCRs are directed against unmutated variant regions. Spike was spanned by vaccine-associated CD4 TCRs, which were dominant at 160-218 and 743-854.

As to this clone: Antigen specificity is unknown.

The repertoire was sequenced with immunoSEQ multiplex PCR; TCRdb's copy has only in-frame clones and lacks some. The data contain 130,000 to 150,000 clones, 82% of them singletons. Germline CDR1 reads MNHNS; CDR2 reads SASEGT. V was pared by 3 bases and J by 5 bases, with 13 bases between. There are 15 residues in the CDR3. The rearrangement uses TRBV6-1 and TRBJ1-4, with D uncertain. The material was peripheral blood, obtained on day 0 of MenACWY control vaccination. This sequence originates from an adult in good health. The CDR3, as DNA: TGTGCCAGCAGTGATACAACAGCCAAGAATGAAAAACTGTTTTTT. It translates to CASSDTTAKNEKLFF.